Shown below are 18 T cell receptor beta chains from a single sample sequenced in a study of STAT5B mutations in CD4+ large granular lymphocyte leukemia. Data came from immunoSEQ multiplex PCR; TCRdb stores just in-frame clones and leaves some out. The sample includes some 34,000 clones, about 74% of them seen just once. Sequences were obtained from CD4+ T cells from blood buffy coats. All receptors come from a human donor in good health.

The chain uses TRBV5-4 and TRBJ2-1, with TRBD2 as a possible D gene (7 bases). V was trimmed by 4 bases and J by 6 bases, leaving 17 bases between them. The CDR3 covers 15 residues. Germline V gene lookup returns CDR1 SGHNT and CDR2 YYREEE (reference sequence). CDR3 sequence (DNA): TGTGCCAGCAGCCCTCAGGGGCGCGGGAGCAATGAGCAGTTCTTC. This sequence encodes CASSPQGRGSNEQFF.

The chain recombines TRBV6-1 with TRBJ2-7, with D hard to call. The V and J ends lost 4 bases and 2 bases respectively, with 12 bases between them. The CDR3 spans 14 residues. Germline V gene lookup returns CDR1 MNHNS and CDR2 SASEGT. The CDR3 region is CASSGGRPTYEQYF. The CDR3 DNA is TGTGCCAGCAGTGGAGGCAGACCTACCTACGAGCAGTACTTC.

The chain is built from TRBV4-2 and TRBJ2-7; unclear D gene. In germline, CDR1 is LGHNA, CDR2 YNFKEQ. Trimming shortened V by 0 bases and J by 3 bases, and 12 bases separated the two germline ends. CDR3 length: 15 residues. The chain's CDR3 is CASSQDLGEHYEQYF. In nucleotides, the CDR3 is TGTGCCAGCAGCCAAGATCTTGGCGAGCACTACGAGCAGTACTTC.

The rearrangement links TRBV7-2 to TRBJ1-1; D is perhaps TRBD1 (6 bases). CDR1 and CDR2 (germline): SGHTA, FQGNSA. The CDR3 is 14 residues long. V gave up 4 bases and J gave up 3 bases, with 12 bases separating them. The CDR3 region has the DNA TGTGCCAGCAGCTCACAGGGATCCGACACTGAAGCTTTCTTT. It encodes CASSSQGSDTEAFF.

The V and J genes are TRBV28 and TRBJ1-1; 11 bases map to TRBD1. Germline CDR1 MDHEN, CDR2 SYDVKM. This CDR3 is 15 amino acids long. J gave up 10 bases and V 5 bases, and 12 bases lay outside the gene matches. The CDR3, as DNA: TGTGCCAGCAGTCGACCAGGGACAGGGGGAGCTGGAGCTTTCTTT. Translating it yields CASSRPGTGGAGAFF.

This rearrangement joins TRBV28 to TRBJ2-5, with TRBD1 matching 8 bases. The CDR3 has 18 amino acids. Germline values: CDR1 MDHEN, CDR2 SYDVKM. The V gene end was trimmed by 5 bases and the J gene end by 7 bases; junction bases not matched to a gene: 21. CDR3 residues: CASSPIYLRGQDLGTQYF. The CDR3 nucleotides are TGTGCCAGCAGTCCAATATATCTTAGGGGACAGGACCTCGGGACCCAGTACTTC.

This clone appeared a few times. The V and J genes are TRBV5-1 and TRBJ2-2; D remains unclear. Germline V gene data show CDR1 as SGHRS and CDR2 as YFSETQ. V dropped 0 bases and J dropped 5 bases, with 8 bases sitting between them. The CDR3 sequence is 14 residues long. CDR3: CASSLALDTGELFF. CDR3 in DNA: TGCGCCAGCAGCTTGGCTCTAGATACCGGGGAGCTGTTTTTT.

The CDR3 DNA follows: TGTGCCAGCAGCTTCAGGGTCCTTGGCGGGGAGACCCAGTACTTC. Residues: CASSFRVLGGETQYF. The rearrangement uses TRBV5-5 and TRBJ2-5; D is tentatively TRBD1 or TRBD2 (5 bases each). V was cut by 2 bases and J by 5 bases, with 16 bases left in between. Germline CDR1 and CDR2: SGHKS and YYEKEE (reference sequence). The CDR3 contains 15 residues.

The V call is TRBV29-1, the J call TRBJ2-7, with 8 nucleotides matching TRBD1. The CDR3 consists of 15 residues. The germline CDR1 and CDR2 sequences are SQVTM and ANQGSEA. With 3 bases clipped from V and 0 bases from J, the junction kept 7 bases outside the gene matches. The CDR3 nucleotides read TGCAGCGTTGACGCAGGGGGCCCAAGCTCCTACGAGCAGTACTTC. Translating it yields CSVDAGGPSSYEQYF.

J is TRBJ2-2 and V is TRBV6-6, with a weak D call TRBD1 (6 bases). CDR3 length: 14 amino acids. The V and J ends lost 6 bases and 1 base respectively, with 9 bases between them. Germline CDR1 and CDR2: MNHNY and SVGAGI (reference sequence). This chain's CDR3 is CASSQTGNTGELFF. CDR3 nucleotide sequence: TGTGCCAGCAGCCAGACAGGGAACACCGGGGAGCTGTTTTTT.

This chain joins TRBV7-2 and TRBJ2-1; 15 bases match TRBD2. Germline CDR1 and CDR2: SGHTA and FQGNSA. The CDR3 is 14 amino acids. J was trimmed by 15 bases and V by 4 bases; bases with no gene match: 7. CDR3 protein: CASSSGLAGGNVFF. CDR3 DNA: TGTGCCAGCAGCTCAGGACTAGCGGGGGGGAACGTGTTCTTC.

V usage is TRBV6-5 and J usage is TRBJ2-3; 8 nucleotides line up with TRBD2. Germline CDR1 is MNHEY and CDR2 is SVGAGI. The CDR3 runs to 15 residues. Germline trimming cut 6 bases from V and 6 bases from J; bases unmatched to any gene: 11. The chain's CDR3 is CASRELAVDMDTQYF. CDR3 DNA sequence: TGTGCCAGCAGGGAACTAGCGGTCGACATGGATACGCAGTATTTT.

V and J are TRBV30 and TRBJ2-7, with TRBD2 identical over 8 bases. This CDR3 comprises 14 residues. V shed 3 bases, J shed 5 bases, and the junction held 9 bases outside the gene matches. CDR1 is GTSNPN, CDR2 SVGIG, per germline (reference sequence). CDR3 sequence reads: CAWRNRGGRNEQYF. For the CDR3, the DNA is TGTGCCTGGAGAAACCGGGGGGGCCGGAACGAGCAGTACTTC.

V usage is TRBV30 and J usage is TRBJ2-2; TRBD2 agrees at 8 bases. This CDR3 region has 17 residues. Germline lookup yields CDR1 GTSNPN and CDR2 SVGIG (reference sequence). The V gene end was trimmed by 0 bases and the J gene end by 3 bases; junction bases not matched to a gene: 9. CDR3 bases: TGTGCCTGGAGTGTTGGCTGGGGGACTAGTGACACCGGGGAGCTGTTTTTT. Its protein product is CAWSVGWGTSDTGELFF. Using reference TRBV30 and TRBJ2-2 for the parts outside the CDR3, the full variable domain is SQTIHQWPATLVQPVGSPLSLECTVEGTSNPNLYWYRQAAGRGLQLLFYSVGIGQISSEVPQNLSASRPQDRQFILSSKKLLLSDSGFYLCAWSVGWGTSDTGELFFGEGSRLTVL.

The chain carries TRBV6-1 and TRBJ2-3, with TRBD2 identical over 9 bases. V lost 2 bases to trimming and J lost 4 bases; unmatched junction nucleotides: 10. Germline CDR1 MNHNS, CDR2 SASEGT. The CDR3 loop spans 17 amino acids. CDR3 bases: TGTGCCAGCAGTGAATGGTACGGGGCGGGAGGGTCAGATACGCAGTATTTT. It is translated as CASSEWYGAGGSDTQYF.

The chain has TRBV7-6 and TRBJ2-2, with D tentatively TRBD1 (6 bases). Germline values: CDR1 SGHVS, CDR2 FNYEAQ. The CDR3 is 15 residues long. V shed 8 bases and J shed 2 bases, with 15 bases lying between them. This chain's CDR3 is CASGPKQGNTGELFF. CDR3 coding DNA: TGTGCCAGCGGACCCAAACAGGGTAACACCGGGGAGCTGTTTTTT.

As DNA, the CDR3 is TGTGCCAGCAGCCAGGGAAGAGACTACAATCAGCCCCAGCATTTT. Translating gives CASSQGRDYNQPQHF. The J gene is TRBJ1-5, the V gene TRBV7-2, with D possibly being TRBD1 (5 bases). The V gene lost 5 bases and the J gene lost 3 bases, with 14 bases spanning the gap. The germline gives CDR1 SGHTA, CDR2 FQGNSA. The CDR3 contains 15 residues.

This clone was seen only a few times. The chain carries TRBV30 and TRBJ1-2, with D unresolved. The germline CDR1 and CDR2 sequences are GTSNPN and SVGIG (reference sequence). The CDR3 has 11 amino acids. V gave up 4 bases and J gave up 8 bases, with 11 bases separating them. The CDR3 region is CAWTKLGGYTF. The CDR3 bases are TGTGCCTGGACTAAATTAGGGGGCTACACCTTC.